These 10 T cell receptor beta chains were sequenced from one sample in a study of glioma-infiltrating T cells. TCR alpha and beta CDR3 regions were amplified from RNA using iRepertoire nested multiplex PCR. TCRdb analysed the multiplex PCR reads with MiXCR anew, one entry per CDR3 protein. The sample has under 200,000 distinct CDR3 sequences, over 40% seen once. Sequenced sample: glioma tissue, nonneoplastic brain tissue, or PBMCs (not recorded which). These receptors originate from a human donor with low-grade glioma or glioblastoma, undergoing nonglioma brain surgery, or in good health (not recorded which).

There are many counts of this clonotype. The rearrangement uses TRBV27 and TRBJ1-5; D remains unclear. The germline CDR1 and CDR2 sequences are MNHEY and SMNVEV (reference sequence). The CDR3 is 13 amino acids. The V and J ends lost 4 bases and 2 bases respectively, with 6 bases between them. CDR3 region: CASSYMGNQPQHF. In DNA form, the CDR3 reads TGTGCCAGCAGTTACATGGGCAATCAGCCCCAGCATTTT.

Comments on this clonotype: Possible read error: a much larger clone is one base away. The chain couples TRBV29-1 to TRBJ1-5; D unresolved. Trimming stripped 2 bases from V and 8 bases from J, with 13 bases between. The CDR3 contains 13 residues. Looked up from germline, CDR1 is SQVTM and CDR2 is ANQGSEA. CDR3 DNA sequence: TGCAGCGTTGAATCGGGAGGTGGAGAGCCCCAGCATTTT. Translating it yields CSVESGGGEPQHF.

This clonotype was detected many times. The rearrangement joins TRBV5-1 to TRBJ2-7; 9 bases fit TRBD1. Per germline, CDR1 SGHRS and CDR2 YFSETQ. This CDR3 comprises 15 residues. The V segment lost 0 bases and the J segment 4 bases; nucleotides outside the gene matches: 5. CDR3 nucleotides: TGCGCCAGCAGCTTGGACGGACAGGGGTTTTACGAGCAGTACTTC. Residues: CASSLDGQGFYEQYF.

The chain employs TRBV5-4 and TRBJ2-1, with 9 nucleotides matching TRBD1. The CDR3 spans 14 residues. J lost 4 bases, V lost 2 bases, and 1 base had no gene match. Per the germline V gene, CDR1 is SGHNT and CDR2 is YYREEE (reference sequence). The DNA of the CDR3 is TGTGCCAGCAGCTTCGACAGGGGGTACAATGAGCAGTTCTTC. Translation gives CASSFDRGYNEQFF. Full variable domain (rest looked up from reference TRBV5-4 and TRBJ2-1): ETGVTQSPTHLIKTRGQQVTLRCSSQSGHNTVSWYQQALGQGPQFIFQYYREEENGRGNFPPRFSGLQFPNYSSELNVNALELDDSALYLCASSFDRGYNEQFFGPGTRLTVL.

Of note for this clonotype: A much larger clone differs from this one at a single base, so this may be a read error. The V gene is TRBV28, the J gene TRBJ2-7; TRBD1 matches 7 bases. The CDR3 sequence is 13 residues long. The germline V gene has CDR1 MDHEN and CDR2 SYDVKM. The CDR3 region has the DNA TGTGGCAGCAGAACAGGGGTAGTCTACGAGCAGTACTTC. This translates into CGSRTGVVYEQYF.

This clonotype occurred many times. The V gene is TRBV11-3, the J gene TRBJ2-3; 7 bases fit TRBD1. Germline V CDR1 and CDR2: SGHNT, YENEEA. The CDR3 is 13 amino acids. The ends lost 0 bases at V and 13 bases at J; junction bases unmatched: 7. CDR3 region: CASSLDRDSLKYF. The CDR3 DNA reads TGTGCCAGCAGCTTAGACCGGGACAGCCTAAAGTATTTT.

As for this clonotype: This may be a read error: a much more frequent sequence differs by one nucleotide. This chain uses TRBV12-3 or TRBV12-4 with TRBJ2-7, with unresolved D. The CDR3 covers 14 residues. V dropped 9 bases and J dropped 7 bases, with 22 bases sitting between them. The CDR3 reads CASSEQSSLWEQYF. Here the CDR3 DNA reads TGTGCCAGTAGTGAACAATCATCCTTGTGGGAGCAGTACTTC.

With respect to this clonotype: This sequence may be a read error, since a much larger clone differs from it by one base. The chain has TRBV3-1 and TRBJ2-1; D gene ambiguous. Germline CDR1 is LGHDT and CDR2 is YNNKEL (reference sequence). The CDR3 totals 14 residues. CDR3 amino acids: CASRQDLVYNEQFF. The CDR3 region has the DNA TGTGCCAGCAGACAAGATCTTGTGTACAATGAGCAGTTCTTC.

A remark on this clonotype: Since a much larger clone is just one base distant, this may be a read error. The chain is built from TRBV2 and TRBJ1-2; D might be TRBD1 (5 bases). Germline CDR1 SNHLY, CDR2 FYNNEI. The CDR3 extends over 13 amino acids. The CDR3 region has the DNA TGTGCCAGCAGTGGACAGCTTAACTATGGCTACAGCTTC. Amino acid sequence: CASSGQLNYGYSF.

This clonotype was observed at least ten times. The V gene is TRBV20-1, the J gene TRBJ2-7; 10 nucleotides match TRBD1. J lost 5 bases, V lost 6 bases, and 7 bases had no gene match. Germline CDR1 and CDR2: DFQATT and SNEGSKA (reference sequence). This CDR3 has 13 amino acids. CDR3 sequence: CSAPGQGENEQYF. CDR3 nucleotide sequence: TGCAGTGCACCTGGACAGGGGGAGAACGAGCAGTACTTC.